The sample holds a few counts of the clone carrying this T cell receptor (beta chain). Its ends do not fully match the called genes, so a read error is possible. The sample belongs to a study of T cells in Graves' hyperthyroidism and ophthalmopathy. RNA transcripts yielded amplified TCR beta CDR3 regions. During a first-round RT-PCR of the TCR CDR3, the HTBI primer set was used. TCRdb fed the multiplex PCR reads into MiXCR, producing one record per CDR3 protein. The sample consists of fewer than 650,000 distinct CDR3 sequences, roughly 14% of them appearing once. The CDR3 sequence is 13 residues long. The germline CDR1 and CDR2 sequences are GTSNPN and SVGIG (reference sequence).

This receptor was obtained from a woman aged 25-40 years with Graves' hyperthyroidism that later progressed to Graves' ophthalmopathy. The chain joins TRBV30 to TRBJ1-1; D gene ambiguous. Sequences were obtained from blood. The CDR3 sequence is CAWKEGGNTEALF. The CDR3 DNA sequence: TGTGCCTGGAAGGAGGGAGGGAACACTGAAGCTCTCTTT.